Below, 25 T cell receptor beta chains from the same sample are listed, as sequenced in a study of blood T cell repertoires in COVID-19. Sequencing used immunoSEQ multiplex PCR; TCRdb keeps in-frame clones, though not all of them. Of some 290,000 clones detected, approximately 91% appear once; the ten largest clones hold about 2.3%. Sequencing input: PBMCs or T cells enriched from blood (not recorded which). These receptors originate from a middle-aged woman with acute COVID-19.

V gene TRBV19 combines with J gene TRBJ2-7; TRBD1 matches at 8 bases. Looked up from germline, CDR1 is LNHDA and CDR2 is SQIVND (reference sequence). The CDR3 has 13 residues. V lost 8 bases and J lost 1; bases outside the gene matches: 4. The CDR3 DNA reads as TGTGCCAGTGGCGGGGACAGGTCCTACGAGCAGTACTTC. It yields the protein CASGGDRSYEQYF.

V gene TRBV5-1 combines with J gene TRBJ2-2; D remains unclear. The V gene's germline CDR1 is SGHRS and CDR2 YFSETQ. This CDR3 spans 15 amino acids. The ends were cut back, 1 base at V and 4 bases at J, with 11 bases in the middle. Here the CDR3 DNA reads TGCGCCAGCAGCTTGCGTAGTGGTTTCACCGGGGAGCTGTTTTTT. It specifies CASSLRSGFTGELFF.

The V gene is TRBV6-5, the J gene TRBJ1-5; the match to TRBD1 covers 8 bases. This CDR3 spans 13 amino acids. CDR1 is MNHEY, CDR2 SVGAGI, per germline. Germline trimming cut 8 bases from V and 6 bases from J; bases unmatched to any gene: 6. CDR3 coding DNA: TGTGCCAGCGGACAGGGAATACTTCAGCCCCAGCATTTT. Its protein product is CASGQGILQPQHF.

The V and J genes are TRBV5-6 and TRBJ1-2; 7 bases align to TRBD1. The CDR3 loop spans 15 amino acids. After removal of 2 bases from V and 2 bases from J, the junction contained 6 bases not matched to a gene. Looked up from germline, CDR1 is SGHDT and CDR2 is YYEEEE. The CDR3 region has the DNA TGTGCCAGCAGCTTAACATGGGACAGAAACTATGGCTACACCTTC. It translates to CASSLTWDRNYGYTF.

The J gene is TRBJ1-1, the V gene TRBV5-1, with 7 bases fitting TRBD1. V shed 4 bases and J 5 bases; nucleotides not matched to a gene: 8. The CDR3 length is 14 residues. The germline CDR1 and CDR2 sequences are SGHRS and YFSETQ. The CDR3 loop reads CASSETGPGTEAFF. For the CDR3, the DNA is TGCGCCAGCAGCGAGACAGGGCCGGGGACTGAAGCTTTCTTT.

As concerns this clone: Other DNA sequences in the sample encode the same CDR3. This chain joins TRBV10-3 and TRBJ1-1; possible D gene TRBD1, 6 bases. CDR3 length: 14 amino acids. V lost 0 bases and J 3 bases, leaving 8 bases between the germline ends. Germline lookup yields CDR1 ENHRY and CDR2 SYGVKD. The CDR3 DNA sequence: TGTGCCATCAGTGAGTCGGCAGGGGACACTGAAGCTTTCTTT. Translating it yields CAISESAGDTEAFF.

The CDR3 DNA reads as TGTGCCAGCAGCACTCAGGGAAACGACGAGCAGTACTTC. It specifies CASSTQGNDEQYF. The gene calls are TRBV11-2 and TRBJ2-7; TRBD1 is a possible D gene (5 bases). CDR1 and CDR2 from the germline V gene are SGHAT and FQNNGV. The CDR3 contains 13 residues. The V end lost 5 bases, the J end lost 5 bases, and 13 bases lay between the germline ends.

This sequence joins TRBV18 and TRBJ1-5, with TRBD1 matching 9 bases. CDR3 length: 16 residues. CDR1 KGHSH and CDR2 LQKENI come from the germline V gene. V gave up 6 bases and J gave up 3 bases; unmatched junction bases: 9. The CDR3 DNA sequence: TGTGCCAGCTCCCAAAACAGGGGGCGAGACAATCAGCCCCAGCATTTT. This encodes CASSQNRGRDNQPQHF.

The chain joins TRBV5-1 to TRBJ2-2; 7 bases match TRBD1. Per germline, CDR1 SGHRS and CDR2 YFSETQ. CDR3 length equals 15 residues. With V trimmed by 4 bases and J by 4 bases, 7 bases remained unmatched. The CDR3 region has the DNA TGCGCCAGCAGCCCCGGGACAGATTTCACCGGGGAGCTGTTTTTT. This encodes CASSPGTDFTGELFF.

The chain employs TRBV6-5 and TRBJ1-2, with 7 positions matching TRBD1. With 4 bases clipped from V and 4 bases from J, the junction kept 9 bases outside the gene matches. Looked up from germline, CDR1 is MNHEY and CDR2 is SVGAGI. This CDR3 region has 15 residues. The CDR3 region has the DNA TGTGCCAGCAGTTCTCTAGCGACAGGGCGCTATGGCTACACCTTC. It specifies CASSSLATGRYGYTF.

The genes are TRBV20-1 and TRBJ1-1; D gene ambiguous. The CDR3 spans 10 residues. The germline V gene has CDR1 DFQATT and CDR2 SNEGSKA (reference sequence). V was pared by 5 bases and J by 6 bases, with 7 bases between. Here the CDR3 reads CSASSSEAFF. CDR3 nucleotides: TGCAGTGCTTCTTCCTCTGAAGCTTTCTTT.

V gene TRBV7-8 combines with J gene TRBJ1-5; 8 nucleotides agree with TRBD1. Per the germline V gene, CDR1 is SGHVS and CDR2 is FQNEAQ. V lost 3 bases to trimming and J lost 7 bases; unmatched junction nucleotides: 8. The CDR3 contains 15 residues. CDR3 loop: CASSLVGQGGQPQHF. The CDR3 bases are TGTGCCAGCAGCTTGGTCGGACAGGGCGGACAGCCCCAGCATTTT.

The chain carries TRBV5-8 and TRBJ1-6; 7 bases match TRBD1. Trimming at V came to 2 bases and at J to 9 bases, leaving 8 bases not matched to a gene. CDR1 and CDR2 (germline): SGHTS, YDEGEE. CDR3 size: 15 residues. CDR3 DNA: TGTGCCAGCAGCTTTCAGGGGACAGATGGTTCACCCCTCCACTTT. Translated, it gives CASSFQGTDGSPLHF.

The rearrangement uses TRBV18 and TRBJ1-3, with a possible D match to TRBD1 (5 bases). Germline V gene sequence: CDR1 KGHSH, CDR2 LQKENI. Trimming left V 2 bases short and J 0 bases short, with 14 bases between. The CDR3 covers 17 residues. CDR3 region: CASSPSPGKISGNTIYF. The CDR3 DNA is TGTGCCAGCTCACCATCTCCAGGGAAGATCTCTGGAAACACCATATATTTT. Supplemented by reference TRBV18 and TRBJ1-3, the full variable domain reads NAGVMQNPRHLVRRRGQEARLRCSPMKGHSHVYWYRQLPEEGLKFMVYLQKENIIDESGMPKERFSAEFPKEGPSILRIQQVVRGDSAAYFCASSPSPGKISGNTIYFGEGSWLTVV.

The rearrangement links TRBV11-2 to TRBJ1-1; TRBD1 agrees at 7 bases. Germline V gene sequence: CDR1 SGHAT, CDR2 FQNNGV. Trimming took 4 bases from V and 2 from J; bases not matched to a gene: 7. This CDR3 is 15 amino acids long. For the CDR3, the DNA is TGTGCCAGCAGCTACGCCCGACAGGGTAACACTGAAGCTTTCTTT. Amino acid sequence: CASSYARQGNTEAFF.

The rearrangement links TRBV7-9 to TRBJ1-1; 10 bases align to TRBD1. The germline V gene encodes CDR1 SEHNR and CDR2 FQNEAQ (reference sequence). J lost 1 base, V lost 2 bases, and 7 bases had no gene match. The CDR3 consists of 17 residues. CDR3 coding DNA: TGTGCCAGCAGCTTATCGAGGACAGGGGGAGGGAACACTGAAGCTTTCTTT. This codes for CASSLSRTGGGNTEAFF.

This clone appeared a few times. This rearrangement joins TRBV19 to TRBJ1-5, with a weak D call TRBD1 (6 bases). The germline V gene encodes CDR1 LNHDA and CDR2 SQIVND (reference sequence). Trimming left V 5 bases short and J 2 bases short, with 31 bases between. This CDR3 comprises 21 residues. CDR3 residues: CASSAYLSIQRGQGGNQPQHF. CDR3 DNA sequence: TGTGCCAGTAGTGCCTACCTATCAATACAGCGGGGGCAGGGAGGCAATCAGCCCCAGCATTTT.

The V call is TRBV4-1, the J call TRBJ2-1; the match to TRBD2 covers 10 bases. Germline CDR1 is MGHRA and CDR2 is YSYEKL. Unmatched junction bases numbered 9, after V lost 1 base and J lost 9 bases. The CDR3 has 16 residues. CDR3 in amino acids: CASSQVASGRAGEQFF. The CDR3 DNA reads TGCGCCAGCAGCCAAGTCGCAAGCGGGAGGGCCGGTGAGCAGTTCTTC.

The chain couples TRBV7-6 to TRBJ2-5; D not resolved. The CDR3 extends over 14 amino acids. The germline V gene encodes CDR1 SGHVS and CDR2 FNYEAQ. V was clipped by 3 bases and J by 4 bases, with 12 bases between them. The chain's CDR3 is CASSLGTLGETQYF. The CDR3 coding sequence is TGTGCCAGCAGCTTGGGCACCCTGGGAGAGACCCAGTACTTC. Combining the CDR3 with reference TRBV7-6 and TRBJ2-5 gives the whole variable domain GAGVSQSPRYKVTKRGQDVALRCDPISGHVSLYWYRQALGQGPEFLTYFNYEAQQDKSGLPNDRFSAERPEGSISTLTIQRTEQRDSAMYRCASSLGTLGETQYFGPGTRLLVL.

The V gene is TRBV5-1, the J gene TRBJ1-1, with 9 nucleotides matching TRBD1. The CDR3 spans 16 residues. Germline V gene data show CDR1 as SGHRS and CDR2 as YFSETQ. Trimming at V came to 3 bases and at J to 3 bases, leaving 9 bases not matched to a gene. The CDR3 region has the DNA TGCGCCAGCAGCTATTACAGGGGGCGCGGGGACACTGAAGCTTTCTTT. Translation gives CASSYYRGRGDTEAFF.

This CDR3 is CASSPTSGGAYEQYF. The CDR3 DNA reads TGCGCCAGCAGCCCGACTAGCGGGGGGGCCTACGAGCAGTACTTC. The chain uses TRBV5-1 and TRBJ2-7; 14 bases are shared with TRBD2. The germline V gene has CDR1 SGHRS and CDR2 YFSETQ. The CDR3 runs 15 residues. Germline trimming cut 4 bases from V and 2 bases from J; bases unmatched to any gene: 2.

The J gene is TRBJ2-2, the V gene TRBV5-6; D not resolved. The CDR3 covers 14 residues. CDR1 SGHDT and CDR2 YYEEEE come from the germline V gene. Trimming removed 0 bases from V and 6 bases from J, with 9 bases in between. The CDR3 reads CASSLALRPGELFF. CDR3 in DNA: TGTGCCAGCAGCTTGGCACTAAGGCCCGGGGAGCTGTTTTTT.

V and J are TRBV27 and TRBJ2-3, with D possibly TRBD2 on 5 matching bases. The V end lost 8 bases, the J end lost 4 bases, and 13 bases lay between the germline ends. CDR3 length: 13 residues. The germline CDR1 and CDR2 sequences are MNHEY and SMNVEV (reference sequence). CDR3 nucleotide sequence: TGTGCCAGCCACTCGTCGGAGGCAGATACGCAGTATTTT. This encodes CASHSSEADTQYF.

V gene TRBV27 combines with J gene TRBJ2-7; TRBD1 matches at 10 bases. The V segment lost 5 bases and the J segment 4 bases; nucleotides outside the gene matches: 14. Per the germline V gene, CDR1 is MNHEY and CDR2 is SMNVEV (reference sequence). This CDR3 region has 17 residues. CDR3 DNA sequence: TGTGCCAGCAGTACTGTAAGCGGGGACAGGGGCGGGTACGAGCAGTACTTC. This gives the protein CASSTVSGDRGGYEQYF.

The V call is TRBV5-1, the J call TRBJ2-5, with 7 bases matching TRBD2. V gave up 0 bases and J gave up 4 bases; unmatched junction bases: 3. This CDR3 spans 14 amino acids. CDR1 and CDR2 (germline): SGHRS, YFSETQ. The CDR3 loop reads CASSLVASGETQYF. The CDR3 nucleotides are TGCGCCAGCAGCTTGGTGGCTAGCGGAGAGACCCAGTACTTC.